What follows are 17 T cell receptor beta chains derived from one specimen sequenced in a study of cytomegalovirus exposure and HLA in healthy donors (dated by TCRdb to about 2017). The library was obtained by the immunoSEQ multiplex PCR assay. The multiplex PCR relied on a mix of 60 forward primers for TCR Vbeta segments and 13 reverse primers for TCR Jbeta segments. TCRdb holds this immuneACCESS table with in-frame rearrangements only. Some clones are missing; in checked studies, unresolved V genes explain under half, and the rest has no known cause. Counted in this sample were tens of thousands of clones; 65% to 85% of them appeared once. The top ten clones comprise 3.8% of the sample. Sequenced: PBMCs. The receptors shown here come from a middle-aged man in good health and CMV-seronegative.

The CDR3 DNA follows: TGCGCCAGCAGCTTTGGGAAAGACACGAGGGCGATGGAGGCTTTCTTT. Amino acid sequence: CASSFGKDTRAMEAFF. The chain is built from TRBV5-1 and TRBJ1-1, with D unclear. Between the trimmed V and J ends, which lost 2 bases and 11 bases, there was a span of 25 bases. CDR1 SGHRS and CDR2 YFSETQ come from the germline V gene. There are 16 residues in the CDR3.

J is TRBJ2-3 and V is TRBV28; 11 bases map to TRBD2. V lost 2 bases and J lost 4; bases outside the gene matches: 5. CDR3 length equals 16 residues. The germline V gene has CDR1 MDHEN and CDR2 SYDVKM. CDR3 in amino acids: CASSLGLAGGPDTQYF. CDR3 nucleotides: TGTGCCAGCAGTTTAGGGTTAGCGGGAGGGCCAGATACGCAGTATTTT.

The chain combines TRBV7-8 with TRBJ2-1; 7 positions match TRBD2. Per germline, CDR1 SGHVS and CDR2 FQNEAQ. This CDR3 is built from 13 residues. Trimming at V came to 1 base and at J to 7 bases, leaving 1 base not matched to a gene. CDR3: CASSLGTSNEQFF. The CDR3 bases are TGTGCCAGCAGCTTAGGGACTAGTAATGAGCAGTTCTTC.

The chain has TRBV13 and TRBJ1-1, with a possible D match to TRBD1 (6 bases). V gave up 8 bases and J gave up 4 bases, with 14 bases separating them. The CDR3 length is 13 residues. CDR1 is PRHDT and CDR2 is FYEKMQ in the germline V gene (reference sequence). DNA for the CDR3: TGTGCCAGCCCGGGGGGCTCGGGCACTGAAGCTTTCTTT. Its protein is CASPGGSGTEAFF. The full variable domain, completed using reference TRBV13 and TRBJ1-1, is AAGVIQSPRHLIKEKRETATLKCYPIPRHDTVYWYQQGPGQDPQFLISFYEKMQSDKGSIPDRFSAQQFSDYHSELNMSSLELGDSALYFCASPGGSGTEAFFGQGTRLTVV.

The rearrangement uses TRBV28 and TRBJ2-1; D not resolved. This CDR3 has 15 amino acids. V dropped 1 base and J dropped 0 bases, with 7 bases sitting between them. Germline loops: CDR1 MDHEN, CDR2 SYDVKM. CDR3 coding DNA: TGTGCCAGCAGTTTATACCAGGCCTCCTACAATGAGCAGTTCTTC. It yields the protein CASSLYQASYNEQFF.

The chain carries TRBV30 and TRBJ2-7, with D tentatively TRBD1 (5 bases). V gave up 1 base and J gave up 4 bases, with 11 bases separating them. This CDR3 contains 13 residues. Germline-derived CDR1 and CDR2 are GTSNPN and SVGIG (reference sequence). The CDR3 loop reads CAWSEDTYYEQYF. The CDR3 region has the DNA TGTGCCTGGAGTGAGGACACATATTACGAGCAGTACTTC.

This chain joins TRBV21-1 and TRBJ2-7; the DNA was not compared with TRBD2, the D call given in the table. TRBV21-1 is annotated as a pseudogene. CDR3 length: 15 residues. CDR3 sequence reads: CASSKGTPSSYEQYF. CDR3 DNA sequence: TGTGCCAGCAGCAAAGGGACTCCGAGCTCCTACGAGCAGTACTTC.

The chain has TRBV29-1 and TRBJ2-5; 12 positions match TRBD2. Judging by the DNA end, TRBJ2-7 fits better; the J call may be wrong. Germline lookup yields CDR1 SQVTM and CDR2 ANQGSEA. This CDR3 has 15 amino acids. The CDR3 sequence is CSVELTSGGIYEQYF. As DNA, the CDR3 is TGCAGCGTTGAACTGACTAGCGGGGGAATCTACGAGCAGTACTTC.

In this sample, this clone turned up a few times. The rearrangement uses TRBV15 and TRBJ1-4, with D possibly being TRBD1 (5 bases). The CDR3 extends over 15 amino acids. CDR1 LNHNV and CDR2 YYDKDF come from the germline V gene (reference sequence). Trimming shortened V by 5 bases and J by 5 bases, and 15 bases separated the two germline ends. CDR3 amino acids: CATSDRTGGNEKLFF. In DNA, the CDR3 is TGTGCCACCAGCGATAGGACTGGGGGGAATGAAAAACTGTTTTTT.

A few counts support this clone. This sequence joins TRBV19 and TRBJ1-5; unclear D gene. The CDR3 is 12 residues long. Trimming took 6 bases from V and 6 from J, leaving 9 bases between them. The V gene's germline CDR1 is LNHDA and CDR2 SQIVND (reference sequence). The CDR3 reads CASRGEGQPQHF. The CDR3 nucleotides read TGTGCCAGTAGAGGCGAGGGTCAGCCCCAGCATTTT.

The CDR3 is CSVAQVSPEAFF. The CDR3 DNA reads TGCAGCGTTGCCCAGGTCTCCCCCGAAGCTTTCTTT. This chain connects TRBV29-1 to TRBJ1-1; D is undetermined. Looked up from germline, CDR1 is SQVTM and CDR2 is ANQGSEA. Between the trimmed V and J ends, which lost 4 bases and 8 bases, there was a span of 14 bases. CDR3 length: 12 residues. The full variable domain, in which reference TRBV29-1 and TRBJ1-1 provide the parts outside the CDR3, is SAVISQKPSRDICQRGTSLTIQCQVDSQVTMMFWYRQQPGQSLTLIATANQGSEATYESGFVIDKFPISRPNLTFSTLTVSNMSPEDSSIYLCSVAQVSPEAFFGQGTRLTVV.

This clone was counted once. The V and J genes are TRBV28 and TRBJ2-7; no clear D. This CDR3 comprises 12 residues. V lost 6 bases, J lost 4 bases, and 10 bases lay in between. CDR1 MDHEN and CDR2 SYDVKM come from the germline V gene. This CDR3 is CASSPAIYEQYF. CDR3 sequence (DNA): TGTGCCAGCAGCCCCGCGATTTACGAGCAGTACTTC.

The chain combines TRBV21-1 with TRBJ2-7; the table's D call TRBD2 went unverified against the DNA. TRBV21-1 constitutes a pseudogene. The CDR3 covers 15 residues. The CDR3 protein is CASSNHRMRDYEQYF. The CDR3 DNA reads TGTGCCAGCAGCAACCACAGGATGCGGGACTACGAGCAGTACTTC.

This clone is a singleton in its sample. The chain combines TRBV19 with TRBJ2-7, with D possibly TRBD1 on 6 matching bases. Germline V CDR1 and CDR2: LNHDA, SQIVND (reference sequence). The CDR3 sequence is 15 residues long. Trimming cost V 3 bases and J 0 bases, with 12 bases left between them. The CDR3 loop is CASSMQGTSSYEQYF. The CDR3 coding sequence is TGTGCCAGTAGTATGCAGGGGACGAGCTCCTACGAGCAGTACTTC.

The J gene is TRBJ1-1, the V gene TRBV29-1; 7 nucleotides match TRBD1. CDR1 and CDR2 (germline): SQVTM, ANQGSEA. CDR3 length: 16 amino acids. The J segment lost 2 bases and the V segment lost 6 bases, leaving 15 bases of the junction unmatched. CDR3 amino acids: CSVLRGQYSFNTEAFF. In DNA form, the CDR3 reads TGCAGCGTCCTTAGGGGACAGTACAGCTTTAACACTGAAGCTTTCTTT.

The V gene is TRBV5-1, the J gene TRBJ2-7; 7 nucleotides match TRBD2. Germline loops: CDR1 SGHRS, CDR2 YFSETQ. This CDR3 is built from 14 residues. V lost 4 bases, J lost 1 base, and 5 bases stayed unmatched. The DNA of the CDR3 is TGCGCCAGCAGCCCGACTAGCAGTTCCTACGAGCAGTACTTC. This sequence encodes CASSPTSSSYEQYF.

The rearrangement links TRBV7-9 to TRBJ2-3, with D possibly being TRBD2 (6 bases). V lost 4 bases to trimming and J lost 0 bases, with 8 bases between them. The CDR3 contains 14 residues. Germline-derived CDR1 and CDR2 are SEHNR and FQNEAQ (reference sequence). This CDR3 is CASSWSGSTDTQYF. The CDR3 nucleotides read TGTGCCAGCAGCTGGAGCGGGAGCACAGATACGCAGTATTTT.